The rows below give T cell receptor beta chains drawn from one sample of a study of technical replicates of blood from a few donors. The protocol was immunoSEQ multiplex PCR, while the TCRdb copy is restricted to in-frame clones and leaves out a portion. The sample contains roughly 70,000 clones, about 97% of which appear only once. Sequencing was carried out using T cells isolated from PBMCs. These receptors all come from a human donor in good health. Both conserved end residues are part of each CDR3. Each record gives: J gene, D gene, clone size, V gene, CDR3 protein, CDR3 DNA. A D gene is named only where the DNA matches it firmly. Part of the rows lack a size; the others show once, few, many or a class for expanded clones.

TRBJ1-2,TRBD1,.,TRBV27,CASSSNTGGTGYTF,TGTGCCAGCAGTTCCAATACAGGGGGCACTGGCTACACCTTC
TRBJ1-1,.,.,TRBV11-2,CASSLVGIEHTTEAFF,TGTGCCAGCAGCTTAGTCGGGATCGAACACACCACTGAAGCTTTCTTT
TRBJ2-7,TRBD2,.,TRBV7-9,CASSDVGSGRASSGQYF,TGTGCCAGCAGCGACGTGGGGAGCGGGAGGGCCTCTTCAGGGCAGTACTTC
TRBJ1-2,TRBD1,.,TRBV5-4,CASSYTGGYGYTF,TGTGCCAGCAGTTATACAGGGGGCTATGGCTACACCTTC
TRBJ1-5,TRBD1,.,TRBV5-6,CASSRVTGGHNQPQHF,TGTGCCAGCAGCAGGGTGACAGGGGGCCATAATCAGCCCCAGCATTTT
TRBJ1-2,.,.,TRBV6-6,CASSYSPGLEDGYTF,TGTGCCAGCAGTTACTCTCCGGGACTGGAGGATGGCTACACCTTC
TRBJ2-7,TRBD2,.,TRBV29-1,CSAKGAGGVYEQYF,TGCAGCGCAAAGGGCGCGGGAGGGGTCTACGAGCAGTACTTC
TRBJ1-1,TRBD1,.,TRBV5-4,CASSFTGALAEAFF,TGTGCCAGCAGCTTCACAGGGGCCCTTGCTGAAGCTTTCTTT
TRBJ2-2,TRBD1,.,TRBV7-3,CASNIGTGPNTGELFF,TGTGCCAGCAACATTGGGACAGGTCCGAACACCGGGGAGCTGTTTTTT
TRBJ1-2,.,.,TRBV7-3,CASSPQTSNYGYTF,TGTGCCAGCAGCCCCCAGACATCAAACTATGGCTACACCTTC
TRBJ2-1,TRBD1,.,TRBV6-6,CASTKGQATYNEQFF,TGTGCCAGCACCAAAGGACAGGCTACCTACAATGAGCAGTTCTTC
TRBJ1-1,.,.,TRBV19,CASMLAENTEAFF,TGTGCCAGTATGTTGGCAGAGAACACTGAAGCTTTCTTT
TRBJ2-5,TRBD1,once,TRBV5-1,CASSSTGGAQETQYF,TGCGCCAGCAGCTCGACAGGGGGGGCCCAAGAGACCCAGTACTTC
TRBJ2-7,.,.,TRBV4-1,CASSLAQGNYEQYF,TGCGCCAGCAGCCTCGCACAGGGAAACTACGAGCAGTACTTC
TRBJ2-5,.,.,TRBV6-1,CASSDLGVEETQYF,TGTGCCAGCAGTGACCTCGGGGTTGAAGAGACCCAGTACTTC
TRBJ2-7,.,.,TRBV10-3,CAISVPGYEQYF,TGTGCCATCAGTGTTCCGGGCTACGAGCAGTACTTC
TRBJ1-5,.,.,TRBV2,CASSPSNQPQHF,TGTGCCAGCAGCCCAAGCAATCAGCCCCAGCATTTT
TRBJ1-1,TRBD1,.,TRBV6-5,CASSYGYVTGGQAFF,TGTGCCAGCAGTTACGGCTACGTAACAGGGGGGCAAGCTTTCTTT
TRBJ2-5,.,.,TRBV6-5,CASTPGLFQETQYF,TGTGCCAGCACCCCGGGACTTTTTCAAGAGACCCAGTACTTC
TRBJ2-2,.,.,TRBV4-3,CASSQTRVGFELFF,TGCGCCAGCAGCCAAACGAGGGTGGGGTTCGAGCTGTTTTTT